These 5 T cell receptor beta chains originate from one sample sequenced in a study of blood T cell repertoires in COVID-19. TCRdb's copy holds only in-frame clones and misses some; the assay was immunoSEQ multiplex PCR. In the table there are roughly 200,000 clones, 81% of which are singletons. The sequencing sample was made of peripheral blood. The receptors shown here come from a woman over 75 with COVID-19, enrolled during active disease.

This chain uses TRBV5-1 with TRBJ2-5; 8 bases are a match to TRBD2. Unmatched junction bases numbered 5, after V lost 0 bases and J lost 7 bases. The CDR3 runs to 14 residues. Germline V gene sequence: CDR1 SGHRS, CDR2 YFSETQ. The CDR3 reads CASSLEGLAGTQYF. Here the CDR3 DNA reads TGCGCCAGCAGCTTGGAAGGACTAGCTGGGACCCAGTACTTC.

The chain links TRBV7-2 to TRBJ2-2; 10 nucleotides match TRBD1. This CDR3 has 15 amino acids. V lost 1 base and J lost 6; bases outside the gene matches: 2. Per germline, CDR1 SGHTA and CDR2 FQGNSA. CDR3 protein: CASSLDGTGAGELFF. The CDR3 bases are TGTGCCAGCAGCTTAGACGGGACAGGGGCCGGGGAGCTGTTTTTT. The variable domain in full, completed from reference TRBV7-2 and TRBJ2-2, reads GAGVSQSPSNKVTEKGKDVELRCDPISGHTALYWYRQSLGQGLEFLIYFQGNSAPDKSGLPSDRFSAERTGGSVSTLTIQRTQQEDSAVYLCASSLDGTGAGELFFGEGSRLTVL.

The chain has TRBV5-1 and TRBJ2-3, with 7 bases matching TRBD1. The ends lost 0 bases at V and 2 bases at J; junction bases unmatched: 6. The CDR3 runs to 16 residues. Germline V gives CDR1 SGHRS, CDR2 YFSETQ. Here the CDR3 reads CASSLAGTAYTDTQYF. As DNA, the CDR3 is TGCGCCAGCAGCTTGGCTGGGACAGCCTACACAGATACGCAGTATTTT.

This clone came up once. V gene TRBV6-5 combines with J gene TRBJ2-5; a weak D match, TRBD1 (5 bases). CDR1 MNHEY and CDR2 SVGAGI come from the germline V gene. V lost 10 bases and J lost 5, with 14 bases in between. The CDR3 runs to 12 residues. The CDR3 sequence: CATQGIRETQYF. In DNA, the CDR3 is TGTGCCACGCAGGGTATCAGGGAGACCCAGTACTTC.

The chain joins TRBV4-1 to TRBJ2-5; 10 bases are a match to TRBD2. This CDR3 spans 17 amino acids. The V segment lost 0 bases and the J segment 5 bases; nucleotides outside the gene matches: 9. Germline V gene lookup returns CDR1 MGHRA and CDR2 YSYEKL. The CDR3 bases are TGCGCCAGCAGCCAAGATTTGCGGCTAGCGGGGGCGGAGACCCAGTACTTC. Protein product: CASSQDLRLAGAETQYF.